The 21 T cell receptor beta chains listed next were all sequenced from one sample in a study of shared clonotypes between healthy human individuals. Sequenced by immunoSEQ multiplex PCR; TCRdb stores in-frame clones only, minus some. The sample holds 2 million to 2.5 million clones, approximately 93% seen once. The sequencing input was naive CD4+ T cells from PBMCs. This sample's subset: CD45RA+ positively selected. These receptor sequences come from a man aged 18 to 29 in good health. Some clones in this sample may be carry-over from other donors' samples.

The chain couples TRBV4-2 to TRBJ2-1, with 11 bases aligning to TRBD2. CDR3 length equals 15 residues. V lost 4 bases to trimming and J lost 6 bases; unmatched junction nucleotides: 5. Per germline, CDR1 LGHNA and CDR2 YNFKEQ. The CDR3 sequence is CASSPSGGPTNEQFF. As DNA, the CDR3 is TGTGCCAGCAGCCCTAGCGGGGGGCCTACCAATGAGCAGTTCTTC.

In its sample, this clone was seen once. The J gene is TRBJ2-7, the V gene TRBV6-1; D may be TRBD1 or TRBD2 (5 bases each). Germline V gene sequence: CDR1 MNHNS, CDR2 SASEGT. V was trimmed by 7 bases and J by 6 bases, leaving 22 bases between them. The length of the CDR3 is 15 residues. The CDR3: CASTLVPDPGGEQYF. Written as DNA, the CDR3 is TGTGCCAGCACCCTTGTGCCAGACCCTGGGGGCGAGCAGTACTTC.

The CDR3 coding sequence is TGTGCCAGCAGGGCAGATACGCAGTATTTT. As protein: CASRADTQYF. The rearrangement links TRBV27 to TRBJ2-3; unclear D gene. In germline, CDR1 is MNHEY, CDR2 SMNVEV (reference sequence). V lost 6 bases and J 4 bases, leaving 2 bases between the germline ends. The CDR3 covers 10 residues.

On this clone: It may be a read error: a sequence one base away is much more abundant. This chain joins TRBV7-2 and TRBJ2-2; no firm D call. The V and J ends lost 2 bases and 6 bases respectively, with 1 base between them. The germline V gene has CDR1 SGHTA and CDR2 FQGNSA. This CDR3 comprises 11 residues. The CDR3 is CASSLSGELFF. CDR3 DNA: TGTGCCAGCAGCTTATCCGGGGAGCTGTTTTTT.

The chain uses TRBV27 and TRBJ1-5; D gene uncertain. Germline V gene sequence: CDR1 MNHEY, CDR2 SMNVEV (reference sequence). Trimming left V 2 bases short and J 7 bases short, with 9 bases between. CDR3 length: 13 residues. Here the CDR3 DNA reads TGTGCCAGCAGTTTACAGAGAGGACAGCCCCAGCATTTT. Its protein is CASSLQRGQPQHF.

V is TRBV6-5 and J is TRBJ1-1; 7 bases line up with TRBD1. The CDR3 contains 12 residues. CDR1 MNHEY and CDR2 SVGAGI come from the germline V gene. V trimming: 5 bases; J trimming: 8 bases; junction bases outside the gene matches: 5. The CDR3 is CASSPGGVEAFF. CDR3 DNA: TGTGCCAGCAGTCCAGGGGGTGTGGAAGCTTTCTTT.

The chain is built from TRBV10-1 and TRBJ2-5, with D unclear. The CDR3 runs to 16 residues. V was trimmed by 2 bases and J by 0 bases, leaving 13 bases between them. Germline lookup yields CDR1 WNHNN and CDR2 SYGVQD (reference sequence). The CDR3 loop is CASSERQQLYQETQYF. The CDR3 DNA sequence: TGCGCCAGCAGTGAGAGGCAGCAACTGTACCAAGAGACCCAGTACTTC.

V usage is TRBV4-1 and J usage is TRBJ2-3, with 11 bases lining up with TRBD2. The CDR3 is 16 residues long. V gave up 4 bases and J gave up 0 bases; unmatched junction bases: 3. Germline V gene sequence: CDR1 MGHRA, CDR2 YSYEKL. CDR3 residues: CASSPGLADSTDTQYF. The CDR3 DNA is TGCGCCAGCAGCCCGGGACTAGCGGATAGCACAGATACGCAGTATTTT.

The chain carries TRBV6-1 and TRBJ1-1; no reliable D call. Trimming shortened V by 5 bases and J by 1 base, and 5 bases separated the two germline ends. Germline CDR1 reads MNHNS; CDR2 reads SASEGT. This CDR3 is built from 12 residues. The CDR3 is CASSKQNTEAFF. The CDR3 DNA follows: TGTGCCAGCAGTAAACAGAACACTGAAGCTTTCTTT.

The J gene is TRBJ2-1, the V gene TRBV11-3; D may be TRBD1 (5 bases). Germline loops: CDR1 SGHNT, CDR2 YENEEA. The CDR3 length is 14 residues. V was pared by 5 bases and J by 7 bases, with 15 bases between. CDR3 sequence reads: CASSRRQGSNEQFF. CDR3 nucleotide sequence: TGTGCCAGCAGCCGAAGGCAGGGTTCTAATGAGCAGTTCTTC.

To note about this clone: In the same sample, other DNA sequences code for this CDR3. The chain uses TRBV5-1 and TRBJ1-4, with D hard to call. V was pared by 0 bases and J by 8 bases, with 8 bases between. This CDR3 region has 13 residues. Germline V gene lookup returns CDR1 SGHRS and CDR2 YFSETQ. The CDR3 coding sequence is TGCGCCAGCAGCTTGGACCCGAACGAAAAACTGTTTTTT. As protein: CASSLDPNEKLFF. Using reference TRBV5-1 and TRBJ1-4 for the parts outside the CDR3, the full variable domain is KAGVTQTPRYLIKTRGQQVTLSCSPISGHRSVSWYQQTPGQGLQFLFEYFSETQRNKGNFPGRFSGRQFSNSRSEMNVSTLELGDSALYLCASSLDPNEKLFFGSGTQLSVL.

V and J are TRBV5-5 and TRBJ1-5; D gene ambiguous. Germline V gene lookup returns CDR1 SGHKS and CDR2 YYEKEE (reference sequence). V gave up 3 bases and J gave up 2 bases, with 15 bases separating them. This CDR3 is 16 amino acids long. The CDR3 sequence is CASSSGGLSGNQPQHF. The CDR3 DNA sequence: TGTGCCAGCAGCTCGGGAGGCCTGTCGGGCAATCAGCCCCAGCATTTT.

The rearrangement links TRBV5-1 to TRBJ2-5, with D possibly TRBD2 on 6 matching bases. V was clipped by 3 bases and J by 2 bases, with 23 bases between them. This CDR3 has 18 residues. The germline V gene has CDR1 SGHRS and CDR2 YFSETQ. The CDR3 spells CASSSTRDSQPSQETQYF. CDR3 in DNA: TGCGCCAGCAGCTCGACCCGGGACTCCCAGCCCTCTCAAGAGACCCAGTACTTC.

CDR3 in DNA: TGTGCCAGCAGTTTAAAGGGGCCCTATGGCTACACCTTC. It encodes CASSLKGPYGYTF. The chain uses TRBV27 and TRBJ1-2; a possible D gene is TRBD1 (5 bases). Germline CDR1 MNHEY, CDR2 SMNVEV (reference sequence). This CDR3 is built from 13 residues. Trimming cost V 2 bases and J 4 bases, with 8 bases left between them.

The rearrangement joins TRBV2 to TRBJ2-1; TRBD2 aligns across 7 bases. The J segment lost 3 bases and the V segment lost 4 bases, leaving 6 bases of the junction unmatched. The CDR3 is made up of 15 amino acids. The germline V gene encodes CDR1 SNHLY and CDR2 FYNNEI. CDR3 coding DNA: TGTGCCAGCAGTGCGGGAGGCATACGCTACAATGAGCAGTTCTTC. Protein sequence: CASSAGGIRYNEQFF.

This clone was picked up one time. The V gene is TRBV7-2, the J gene TRBJ2-7; 9 bases align to TRBD1. This CDR3 comprises 15 residues. CDR1 is SGHTA and CDR2 is FQGNSA in the germline V gene. V was clipped by 6 bases and J by 5 bases; unmatched bases: 11. CDR3 sequence (DNA): TGTGCCAGCAGACCAACGTGGGACAGGGACCACGAGCAGTACTTC. This sequence encodes CASRPTWDRDHEQYF. The full variable domain, rest sourced from reference TRBV7-2 and TRBJ2-7, is GAGVSQSPSNKVTEKGKDVELRCDPISGHTALYWYRQSLGQGLEFLIYFQGNSAPDKSGLPSDRFSAERTGGSVSTLTIQRTQQEDSAVYLCASRPTWDRDHEQYFGPGTRLTVT.

The rearrangement links TRBV7-6 to TRBJ2-7; 9 bases agree with TRBD2. This CDR3 has 18 amino acids. Looked up from germline, CDR1 is SGHVS and CDR2 is FNYEAQ. V gave up 1 base and J gave up 7 bases; unmatched junction bases: 17. The CDR3 loop is CASSLDPTGGRASGEQYF. The CDR3, as DNA: TGTGCCAGCAGCTTAGACCCGACCGGCGGGAGGGCCTCGGGGGAGCAGTACTTC. The full variable domain, in which reference TRBV7-6 and TRBJ2-7 provide the parts outside the CDR3, is GAGVSQSPRYKVTKRGQDVALRCDPISGHVSLYWYRQALGQGPEFLTYFNYEAQQDKSGLPNDRFSAERPEGSISTLTIQRTEQRDSAMYRCASSLDPTGGRASGEQYFGPGTRLTVT.

This chain connects TRBV2 to TRBJ1-2; D remains ambiguous. Trimming pared 7 bases from V and 4 bases from J, leaving 19 bases between. The V gene's germline CDR1 is SNHLY and CDR2 FYNNEI. The CDR3 extends over 15 amino acids. CDR3 sequence: CASTGTQSAIYGYTF. The CDR3 nucleotides are TGTGCCAGCACGGGAACTCAATCCGCGATCTATGGCTACACCTTC.

The rearrangement uses TRBV10-3 and TRBJ2-5; 7 bases are shared with TRBD2. Germline V lookup: CDR1 ENHRY, CDR2 SYGVKD. The CDR3 contains 14 residues. V lost 3 bases to trimming and J lost 2 bases; unmatched junction nucleotides: 3. CDR3: CAISDSGIQETQYF. CDR3 in DNA: TGTGCCATCAGTGACAGCGGGATACAAGAGACCCAGTACTTC.

CDR3 in amino acids: CASSQQTGTDTQYF. The CDR3 nucleotides are TGTGCCAGCAGCCAGCAGACTGGCACAGATACGCAGTATTTT. The V call is TRBV7-2, the J call TRBJ2-3; no reliable D call. Trimming pared 5 bases from V and 1 base from J, leaving 10 bases between. CDR3 length equals 14 residues. Per germline, CDR1 SGHTA and CDR2 FQGNSA.

On this clone itself: The sample contains more than one DNA sequence encoding this CDR3. The chain employs TRBV9 and TRBJ2-2; D is unclear. V lost 1 base, J lost 4 bases, and 5 bases lay in between. Germline CDR1 reads SGDLS; CDR2 reads YYNGEE. The CDR3 has 13 amino acids. CDR3 coding DNA: TGTGCCAGCAGCGTATCCCCCACCGGGGAGCTGTTTTTT. Translated, it gives CASSVSPTGELFF.